This T cell receptor beta chain was found in a study of cytomegalovirus exposure and HLA in healthy donors. After removal of 4 bases from V and 0 bases from J, the junction contained 10 bases not matched to a gene. CDR1 MNHEY and CDR2 SMNVEV come from the germline V gene (reference sequence). The CDR3 totals 18 residues. PCR used 60 Vbeta primers and 13 Jbeta primers. Profiled with immunoSEQ multiplex PCR; TCRdb holds only in-frame clones, not every one. This listing includes some 200,000 clones. The sequence was obtained from a boy aged 5-17 years in good health and CMV-seronegative. The sequencing sample was made of PBMCs. The rearrangement uses TRBV27 and TRBJ1-1; 11 nucleotides match TRBD1. The CDR3 is CASSSPAGTGGMNTEAFF. CDR3 nucleotides: TGTGCCAGCAGTTCCCCCGCAGGGACAGGGGGTATGAACACTGAAGCTTTCTTT.